This TCR beta chain was captured by sequencing in a study of control samples from healthy donors and cancer patients. V was pared by 9 bases and J by 11 bases, with 10 bases of the junction left unmatched. This CDR3 spans 14 amino acids. Per the germline V gene, CDR1 is LNHDA and CDR2 is SQIVND (reference sequence). Profiling relied on immunoSEQ multiplex PCR, and the TCRdb table lists in-frame clones only, not all of them. The sample gives tens of thousands of clones, 87% of which show up once; roughly a tenth is in the top ten. This clonotype originated in an older woman with lung cancer. This chain joins TRBV19 and TRBJ1-6; TRBD1 matches at 10 bases. Sequences were obtained from PBMCs. Here the CDR3 reads CASSPGQGRTPLHF. The CDR3 DNA is TGTGCCAGCTCACCGGGACAGGGGAGGACACCCCTCCACTTT.